This entry lists 25 T cell receptor beta chains sequenced from one sample in a study of neurological immune-mediated disorders. TCRdb itself ran the 5' RACE reads through MiXCR, one entry per CDR3 protein. There are 60,000 to 85,000 distinct CDR3 sequences in the sample; roughly 5.6% occur only once, and around 7% lies in the top ten. Sequencing used PBMCs. The receptor source for this set is a man younger than 35 with multiple sclerosis.

This clonotype showed up many times. V and J are TRBV7-9 and TRBJ1-2; 8 positions match TRBD1. Germline assignment: CDR1 SEHNR and CDR2 FQNEAQ (reference sequence). The ends lost 7 bases at V and 8 bases at J; junction bases unmatched: 6. The CDR3 runs to 12 residues. The CDR3 loop reads CASTRTGPGYTF. CDR3 nucleotides: TGTGCCAGCACTCGGACAGGGCCCGGCTACACCTTC.

Ten or more counts support this clonotype. This chain uses TRBV20-1 with TRBJ2-2; D is undetermined. V lost 1 base and J lost 8, with 11 bases in between. CDR3 length: 13 residues. The V gene's germline CDR1 is DFQATT and CDR2 SNEGSKA (reference sequence). The CDR3 DNA reads as TGCAGTGCTAGAGTCCAGGAGACAGGGGAGCTGTTTTTT. Translating gives CSARVQETGELFF.

This clonotype was observed many times. The chain joins TRBV7-6 to TRBJ2-1, with no clear D. V was cut by 2 bases and J by 4 bases, with 15 bases left in between. The CDR3 spans 16 residues. CDR1 is SGHVS, CDR2 FNYEAQ, per germline. CDR3: CASSLRFRAEYNEQFF. The CDR3 nucleotides read TGTGCCAGCAGCTTAAGGTTCCGGGCGGAGTACAATGAGCAGTTCTTC.

This clonotype was counted ten times or more. V usage is TRBV20-1 and J usage is TRBJ1-6; TRBD1 matches 9 bases. The CDR3 is 15 amino acids. Germline V gene lookup returns CDR1 DFQATT and CDR2 SNEGSKA (reference sequence). V lost 5 bases and J lost 10; bases outside the gene matches: 12. The CDR3 here is CSAPGQGPHRSPLHF. CDR3 DNA: TGCAGTGCTCCGGGACAGGGACCCCATCGCTCACCCCTCCACTTT.

This clonotype has at least ten counts. A junction end diverges from the germline sequence, so it may reflect a read error. This rearrangement joins TRBV7-2 to TRBJ2-7, with 7 positions matching TRBD2. In germline, CDR1 is SGHTA, CDR2 FQGNSA. This CDR3 comprises 13 residues. CDR3 amino acids: CASSFSRTSFLNF. CDR3 nucleotide sequence: TGTGCCAGCAGCTTCTCCCGGACTAGTTTTTTAAACTTC.

This clonotype was seen repeatedly, ten times or more. The chain uses TRBV15 and TRBJ2-1; 8 nucleotides line up with TRBD2. In germline, CDR1 is LNHNV, CDR2 YYDKDF (reference sequence). This CDR3 is built from 14 residues. V was clipped by 5 bases and J by 2 bases; unmatched bases: 2. CDR3 coding DNA: TGTGCCACCAGCGGGACTAGACCCTACAATGAGCAGTTCTTC. It translates to CATSGTRPYNEQFF. Full variable domain (rest looked up from reference TRBV15 and TRBJ2-1): DAMVIQNPRYQVTQFGKPVTLSCSQTLNHNVMYWYQQKSSQAPKLLFHYYDKDFNNEADTPDNFQSRRPNTSFCFLDIRSPGLGDTAMYLCATSGTRPYNEQFFGPGTRLTVL.

This clonotype was detected many times. V usage is TRBV14 and J usage is TRBJ2-1; 11 positions agree with TRBD2. The germline CDR1 and CDR2 sequences are SGHDN and FVKESK. With V trimmed by 2 bases and J by 8 bases, 11 bases remained unmatched. This CDR3 region has 17 residues. CDR3 loop: CASSQPGSGGALYEQFF. The DNA of the CDR3 is TGTGCCAGCAGCCAACCCGGTAGCGGGGGGGCGCTTTATGAGCAGTTCTTC.

This clonotype has at least ten counts. The rearrangement links TRBV27 to TRBJ2-1, with D unresolved. The CDR3 has 13 residues. V was trimmed by 4 bases and J by 4 bases, leaving 8 bases between them. Germline V gene sequence: CDR1 MNHEY, CDR2 SMNVEV (reference sequence). In nucleotides, the CDR3 is TGTGCCAGCAGTTCCCCATTGTACAATGAGCAGTTCTTC. Protein sequence: CASSSPLYNEQFF.

V gene TRBV24-1 combines with J gene TRBJ2-4; unclear D gene. V was pared by 4 bases and J by 10 bases, with 10 bases between. Per the germline V gene, CDR1 is KGHDR and CDR2 is SFDVKD. This CDR3 region has 12 residues. The CDR3 protein is CATSDDGKIQYF. Written as DNA, the CDR3 is TGTGCCACCAGTGACGACGGAAAAATTCAGTACTTC.

This clonotype was observed many times. The genes are TRBV5-6 and TRBJ2-7; D remains ambiguous. Germline values: CDR1 SGHDT, CDR2 YYEEEE. The CDR3 covers 15 residues. Deletions cut 0 bases from V and 1 base from J, with 11 bases between. The CDR3 bases are TGTGCCAGCAGCTTGGCTCATCCTCTATCCTACGAGCAGTACTTC. Amino acids: CASSLAHPLSYEQYF. Supplemented by reference TRBV5-6 and TRBJ2-7, the full variable domain reads DAGVTQSPTHLIKTRGQQVTLRCSPKSGHDTVSWYQQALGQGPQFIFQYYEEEERQRGNFPDRFSGHQFPNYSSELNVNALLLGDSALYLCASSLAHPLSYEQYFGPGTRLTVT.

In its sample, this clonotype was seen many times. The chain is built from TRBV5-1 and TRBJ2-5; no firm D call. This CDR3 region has 12 residues. Germline V gives CDR1 SGHRS, CDR2 YFSETQ. Deletions cut 4 bases from V and 7 bases from J, with 11 bases between. The CDR3 DNA reads TGCGCCAGCAGCCCGGGCAAGGGGACCCAGTACTTC. It codes for CASSPGKGTQYF.

This clonotype was found many times. The chain carries TRBV29-1 and TRBJ2-3; 7 bases map to TRBD2. CDR1 is SQVTM and CDR2 is ANQGSEA in the germline V gene. V shed 4 bases and J 5 bases; nucleotides not matched to a gene: 12. This CDR3 region has 15 residues. CDR3: CSVALAAGAGDTQYF. CDR3 DNA sequence: TGCAGCGTTGCTTTGGCGGCGGGAGCCGGAGATACGCAGTATTTT.

In this sample, this clonotype turned up many times. The chain joins TRBV5-5 to TRBJ1-2; D remains unclear. Germline assignment: CDR1 SGHKS and CDR2 YYEKEE (reference sequence). The CDR3 contains 13 residues. The V end was cut by 2 bases, the J end by 1 base, with 6 bases between. CDR3 amino acids: CASSLKDNYGYTF. Written as DNA, the CDR3 is TGTGCCAGCAGCTTAAAGGATAACTATGGCTACACCTTC.

This clonotype was seen at least ten times. The chain combines TRBV20-1 with TRBJ2-7, with 8 bases aligning to TRBD2. Per germline, CDR1 DFQATT and CDR2 SNEGSKA (reference sequence). V lost 0 bases, J lost 0 bases, and 4 bases stayed unmatched. This CDR3 contains 15 residues. The CDR3: CSARDPSGSSYEQYF. The CDR3, as DNA: TGCAGTGCTAGAGATCCTAGCGGGTCCTCCTACGAGCAGTACTTC.

The V call is TRBV3-1, the J call TRBJ2-7; no definite D call. The germline V and J ends were trimmed by 0 bases and 5 bases, with 11 bases remaining between them. The CDR3 is 14 amino acids. Germline V lookup: CDR1 LGHDT, CDR2 YNNKEL (reference sequence). Written as DNA, the CDR3 is TGTGCCAGCAGCCAAGATCTGGGAAGGGACGAGCAGTACTTC. Protein sequence: CASSQDLGRDEQYF.

This clonotype appeared many times. The chain couples TRBV20-1 to TRBJ1-5; perhaps TRBD1 as D (6 bases). The CDR3 runs 13 residues. CDR1 and CDR2 from the germline V gene are DFQATT and SNEGSKA (reference sequence). V was shortened by 5 bases and J by 5 bases, with 13 bases between the two germline ends. DNA for the CDR3: TGCAGTGCTCTCAGGGGTAGGGATCAGCCCCAGCATTTT. Its translation: CSALRGRDQPQHF.

This clonotype was picked up many times. V and J are TRBV3-1 and TRBJ1-2, with unresolved D. The CDR3 loop spans 14 amino acids. Trimming removed 2 bases from V and 5 bases from J, with 12 bases in between. The germline gives CDR1 LGHDT, CDR2 YNNKEL (reference sequence). The CDR3 protein is CASSQYWAEYGYTF. CDR3 DNA sequence: TGTGCCAGCAGCCAATACTGGGCCGAGTATGGCTACACCTTC.

This clonotype was found many times. The chain employs TRBV7-2 and TRBJ2-7; D is perhaps TRBD1 or TRBD2 (7 bases each). The CDR3 spans 14 residues. Germline V gene sequence: CDR1 SGHTA, CDR2 FQGNSA. V lost 7 bases, J lost 3 bases, and 16 bases lay in between. The CDR3 loop reads CASTIRGGNYEQYF. The DNA of the CDR3 is TGTGCCAGCACCATCAGGGGGGGGAACTACGAGCAGTACTTC.

This clonotype showed up many times. The chain uses TRBV5-1 and TRBJ1-2; no clear D. The CDR3 is 13 residues long. Deletions cut 4 bases from V and 1 base from J, with 8 bases between. Germline-derived CDR1 and CDR2 are SGHRS and YFSETQ. CDR3 residues: CASSTTNNYGYTF. In nucleotides, the CDR3 is TGCGCCAGCAGCACCACGAATAACTATGGCTACACCTTC.

This clonotype was seen repeatedly, ten times or more. V usage is TRBV4-2 and J usage is TRBJ2-3; 10 nucleotides agree with TRBD2. Trimming at V came to 6 bases and at J to 3 bases, leaving 12 bases not matched to a gene. CDR3 length: 17 residues. Germline V lookup: CDR1 LGHNA, CDR2 YNFKEQ. CDR3 bases: TGTGCCAGCAGAGAAACGAGCGGGGGGGCTTATACAGATACGCAGTATTTT. This sequence encodes CASRETSGGAYTDTQYF.

The sample holds many counts of this clonotype. V is TRBV5-1 and J is TRBJ1-1; 7 bases are a match to TRBD1. Germline trimming cut 0 bases from V and 6 bases from J; bases unmatched to any gene: 11. In germline, CDR1 is SGHRS, CDR2 YFSETQ. The CDR3 is 16 residues long. CDR3 coding DNA: TGCGCCAGCAGCTTGGACTATCCTGACAGGGAACCTGAAGCTTTCTTT. It codes for CASSLDYPDREPEAFF. Using reference TRBV5-1 and TRBJ1-1 for the parts outside the CDR3, the full variable domain is KAGVTQTPRYLIKTRGQQVTLSCSPISGHRSVSWYQQTPGQGLQFLFEYFSETQRNKGNFPGRFSGRQFSNSRSEMNVSTLELGDSALYLCASSLDYPDREPEAFFGQGTRLTVV.

This clonotype was recorded many times. The rearrangement joins TRBV3-1 to TRBJ1-3; D is undetermined. Germline loops: CDR1 LGHDT, CDR2 YNNKEL (reference sequence). This CDR3 comprises 16 residues. V gave up 1 base and J gave up 0 bases, with 10 bases separating them. CDR3 DNA sequence: TGTGCCAGCAGCCAAGTATGGGGAGCCTCTGGAAACACCATATATTTT. It encodes CASSQVWGASGNTIYF. The whole variable domain, filled in from reference TRBV3-1 and TRBJ1-3, reads DTAVSQTPKYLVTQMGNDKSIKCEQNLGHDTMYWYKQDSKKFLKIMFSYNNKELIINETVPNRFSPKSPDKAHLNLHINSLELGDSAVYFCASSQVWGASGNTIYFGEGSWLTVV.

This clonotype was detected many times. This chain connects TRBV5-1 to TRBJ2-7; D gene uncertain. Looked up from germline, CDR1 is SGHRS and CDR2 is YFSETQ. The V end was cut by 3 bases, the J end by 3 bases, with 10 bases between. The CDR3 covers 13 residues. The CDR3 region is CASSSPSLYEQYF. The CDR3 DNA sequence: TGCGCCAGCAGCTCCCCCTCCCTCTACGAGCAGTACTTC.

This clonotype was recorded at least ten times. CDR3 bases: TGCAGTGCTAGAGAACAGAGAGATACGCAGTATTTT. Its protein is CSAREQRDTQYF. This sequence joins TRBV20-1 and TRBJ2-3; no firm D call. Per the germline V gene, CDR1 is DFQATT and CDR2 is SNEGSKA (reference sequence). This CDR3 is built from 12 residues. V dropped 0 bases and J dropped 5 bases, with 6 bases sitting between them.

This clonotype was found many times. The CDR3 DNA reads as TGTGCCAGCAGCTTGGCCCGGGAGTCACCCCTCCACTTT. It is translated as CASSLARESPLHF. The V gene is TRBV5-6, the J gene TRBJ1-6, with D unresolved. The CDR3 has 13 amino acids. The V gene's germline CDR1 is SGHDT and CDR2 YYEEEE. Trimming took off 0 bases at V and 10 bases at J, with 8 bases between the two ends.